The clone carrying this TCR beta chain was observed a few times. Its antigen is unknown. The study made its TCR cDNA through 5'RACE template switching. That step introduced a universal primer site along with UMIs. Each CDR3 protein gets one entry after TCRdb re-called the 5' RACE reads with MiXCR. The sample carries hundreds of thousands of distinct CDR3 sequences, roughly a sixth recorded once. The CDR3 spans 16 residues. Germline V gene data show CDR1 as MGHRA and CDR2 as YSYEKL. V was cut by 3 bases and J by 6 bases, with 20 bases left in between. This sample is part of a study of T cells after yellow fever vaccination. Study-level points and caveats: Secondary responses were weaker yet peaked faster, day 5 versus 15. The presence of abundant clonotypes contaminating from the bulk population was possible in FACS-sorted repertoires.

This clonotype was obtained from a man aged 18 to 30 who received the YFV17D yellow fever vaccine. This chain connects TRBV4-1 to TRBJ1-1; TRBD1 is a possible D gene (6 bases). Sequenced material: PBMCs, taken before the yellow fever booster vaccination. CDR3 region: CASSHPWGRGVSEAFF. Here the CDR3 DNA reads TGCGCCAGCAGCCATCCTTGGGGCAGGGGTGTCTCTGAAGCTTTCTTT.